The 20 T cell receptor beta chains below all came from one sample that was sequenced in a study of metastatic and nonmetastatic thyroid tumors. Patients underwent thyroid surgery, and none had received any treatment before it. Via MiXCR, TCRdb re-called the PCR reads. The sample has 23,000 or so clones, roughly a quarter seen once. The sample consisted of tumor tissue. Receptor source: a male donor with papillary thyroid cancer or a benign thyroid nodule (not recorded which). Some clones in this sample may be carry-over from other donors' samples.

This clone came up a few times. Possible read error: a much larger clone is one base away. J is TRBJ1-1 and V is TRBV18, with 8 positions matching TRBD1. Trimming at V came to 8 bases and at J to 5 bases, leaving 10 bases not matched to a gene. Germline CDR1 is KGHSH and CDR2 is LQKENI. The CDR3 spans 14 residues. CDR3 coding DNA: TGTGCCAGCCCATTGGACAGGGAAGCAACTGAAGCTTTCTTT. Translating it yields CASPLDREATEAFF.

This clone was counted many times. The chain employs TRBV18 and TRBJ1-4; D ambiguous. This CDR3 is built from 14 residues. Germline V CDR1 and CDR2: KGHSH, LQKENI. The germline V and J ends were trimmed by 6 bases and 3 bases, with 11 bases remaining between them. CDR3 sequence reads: CASSEGTANEKLFF. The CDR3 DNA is TGTGCCAGCTCGGAAGGCACGGCTAATGAAAAACTGTTTTTT.

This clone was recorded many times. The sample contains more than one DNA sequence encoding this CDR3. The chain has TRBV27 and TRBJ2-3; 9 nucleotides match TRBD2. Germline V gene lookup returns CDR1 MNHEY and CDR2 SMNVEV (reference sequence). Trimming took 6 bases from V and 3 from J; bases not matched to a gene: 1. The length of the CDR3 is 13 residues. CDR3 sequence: CASRGLATDTQYF. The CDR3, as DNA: TGTGCCAGCAGGGGACTAGCTACAGATACGCAGTATTTT.

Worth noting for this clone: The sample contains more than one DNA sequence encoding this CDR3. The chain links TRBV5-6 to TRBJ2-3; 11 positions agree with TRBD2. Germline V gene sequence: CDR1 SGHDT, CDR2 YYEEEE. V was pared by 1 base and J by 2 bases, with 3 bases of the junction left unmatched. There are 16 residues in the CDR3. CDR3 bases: TGTGCCAGCAGCTTGCGGACTAGCGGGTCCACAGATACGCAGTATTTT. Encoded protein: CASSLRTSGSTDTQYF.

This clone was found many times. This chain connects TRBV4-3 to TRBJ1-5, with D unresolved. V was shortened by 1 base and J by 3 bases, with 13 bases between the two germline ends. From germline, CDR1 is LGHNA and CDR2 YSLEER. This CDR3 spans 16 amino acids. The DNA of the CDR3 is TGCGCCAGCAGCCAAGCATACGTCAGCCCCAATCAGCCCCAGCATTTT. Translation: CASSQAYVSPNQPQHF.

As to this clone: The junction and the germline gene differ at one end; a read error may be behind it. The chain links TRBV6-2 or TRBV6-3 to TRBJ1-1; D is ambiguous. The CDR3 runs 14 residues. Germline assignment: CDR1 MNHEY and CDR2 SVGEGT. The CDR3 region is CASSYAWRRSESFF. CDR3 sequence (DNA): TGTGCCAGCAGTTACGCATGGCGCCGATCTGAATCTTTCTTT.

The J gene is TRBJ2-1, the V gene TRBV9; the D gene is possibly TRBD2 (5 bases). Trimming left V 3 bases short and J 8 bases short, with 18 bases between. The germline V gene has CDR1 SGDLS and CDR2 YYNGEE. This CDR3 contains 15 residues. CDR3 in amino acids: CASSAGGTIIDEQFF. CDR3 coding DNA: TGTGCCAGCAGCGCAGGAGGAACTATTATAGATGAGCAGTTCTTC.

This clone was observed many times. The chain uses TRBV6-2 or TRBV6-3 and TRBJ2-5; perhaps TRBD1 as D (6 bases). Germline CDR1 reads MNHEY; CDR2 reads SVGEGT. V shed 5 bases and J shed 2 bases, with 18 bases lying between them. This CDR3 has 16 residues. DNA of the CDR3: TGTGCCAGCAGTGCGCGGACTGGGGGCCGACAAGAGACCCAGTACTTC. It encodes CASSARTGGRQETQYF.

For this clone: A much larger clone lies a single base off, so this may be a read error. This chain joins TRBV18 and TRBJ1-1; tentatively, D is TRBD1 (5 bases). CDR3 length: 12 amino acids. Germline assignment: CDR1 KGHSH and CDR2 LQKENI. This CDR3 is CDSSPGRSYAFF. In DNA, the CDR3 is TGTGACAGCTCACCGGGACGAAGTTATGCTTTCTTT. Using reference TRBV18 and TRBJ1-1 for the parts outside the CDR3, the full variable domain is NAGVMQNPRHLVRRRGQEARLRCSPMKGHSHVYWYRQLPEEGLKFMVYLQKENIIDESGMPKERFSAEFPKEGPSILRIQQVVRGDSAAYFCDSSPGRSYAFFGQGTRLTVV.

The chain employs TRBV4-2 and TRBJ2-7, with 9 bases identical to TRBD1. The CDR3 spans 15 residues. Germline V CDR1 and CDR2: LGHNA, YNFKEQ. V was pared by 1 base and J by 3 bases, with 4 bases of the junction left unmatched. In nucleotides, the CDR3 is TGTGCCAGCAGCCAAGTTCAGGGACAGGGCTACGAGCAGTACTTC. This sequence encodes CASSQVQGQGYEQYF.

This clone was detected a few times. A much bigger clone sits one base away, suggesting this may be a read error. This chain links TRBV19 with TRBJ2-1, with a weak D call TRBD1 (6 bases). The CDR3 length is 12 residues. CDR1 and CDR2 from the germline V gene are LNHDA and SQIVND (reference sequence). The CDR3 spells CASSIGDNGQFF. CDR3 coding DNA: TGTGCCAGTAGTATAGGGGACAATGGGCAGTTCTTC.

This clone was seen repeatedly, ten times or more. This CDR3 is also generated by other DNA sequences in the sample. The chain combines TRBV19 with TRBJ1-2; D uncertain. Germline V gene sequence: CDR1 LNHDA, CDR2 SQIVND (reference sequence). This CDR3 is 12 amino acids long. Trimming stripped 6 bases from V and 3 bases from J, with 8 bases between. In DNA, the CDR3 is TGTGCCAGTAGAAAGGGTCACTATGGCTACACCTTC. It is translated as CASRKGHYGYTF.

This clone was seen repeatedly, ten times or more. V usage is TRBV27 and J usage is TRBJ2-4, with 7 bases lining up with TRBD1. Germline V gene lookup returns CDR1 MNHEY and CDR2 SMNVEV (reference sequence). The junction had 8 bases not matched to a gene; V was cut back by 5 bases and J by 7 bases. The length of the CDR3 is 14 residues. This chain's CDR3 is CASSPWTGRNIQYF. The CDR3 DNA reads TGTGCCAGCAGTCCTTGGACAGGTCGGAACATTCAGTACTTC.

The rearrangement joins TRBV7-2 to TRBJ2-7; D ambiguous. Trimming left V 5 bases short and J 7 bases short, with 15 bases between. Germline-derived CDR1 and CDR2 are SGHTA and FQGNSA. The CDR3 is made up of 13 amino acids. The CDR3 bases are TGTGCCAGCAGCCTACGGTACAGTGATGAGCAGTACTTC. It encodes CASSLRYSDEQYF. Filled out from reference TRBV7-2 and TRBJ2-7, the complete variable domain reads GAGVSQSPSNKVTEKGKDVELRCDPISGHTALYWYRQSLGQGLEFLIYFQGNSAPDKSGLPSDRFSAERTGGSVSTLTIQRTQQEDSAVYLCASSLRYSDEQYFGPGTRLTVT.

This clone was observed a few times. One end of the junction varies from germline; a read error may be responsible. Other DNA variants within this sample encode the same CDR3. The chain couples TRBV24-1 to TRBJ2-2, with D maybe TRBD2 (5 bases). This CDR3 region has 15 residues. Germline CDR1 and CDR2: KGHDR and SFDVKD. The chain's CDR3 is CATSDSGLNTGELFF. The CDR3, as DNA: TGTGCCACCAGCGATTCGGGGTTGAACACCGGGGAGCTGTTTTTT.

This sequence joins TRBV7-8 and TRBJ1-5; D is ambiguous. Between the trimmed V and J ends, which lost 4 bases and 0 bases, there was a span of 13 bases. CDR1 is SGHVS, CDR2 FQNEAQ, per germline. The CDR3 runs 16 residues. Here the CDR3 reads CASSWRWTFSNQPQHF. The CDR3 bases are TGTGCCAGCAGCTGGCGTTGGACGTTTAGCAATCAGCCCCAGCATTTT.

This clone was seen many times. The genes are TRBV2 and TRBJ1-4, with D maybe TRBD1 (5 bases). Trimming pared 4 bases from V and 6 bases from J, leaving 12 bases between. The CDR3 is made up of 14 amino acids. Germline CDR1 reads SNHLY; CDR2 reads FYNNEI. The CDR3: CASSVVQGYEKLFF. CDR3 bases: TGTGCCAGCAGTGTGGTGCAGGGATATGAAAAACTGTTTTTT.

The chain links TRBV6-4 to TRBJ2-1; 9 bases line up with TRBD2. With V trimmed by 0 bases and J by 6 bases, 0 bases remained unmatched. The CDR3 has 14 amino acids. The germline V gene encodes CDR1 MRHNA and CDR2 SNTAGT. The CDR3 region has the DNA TGTGCCAGCAGTGACTCGCGGGGGGGCAATGAGCAGTTCTTC. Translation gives CASSDSRGGNEQFF.

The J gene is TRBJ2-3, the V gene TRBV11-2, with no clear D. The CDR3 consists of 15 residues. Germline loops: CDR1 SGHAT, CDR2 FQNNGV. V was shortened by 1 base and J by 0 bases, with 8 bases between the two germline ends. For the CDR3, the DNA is TGTGCCAGCAGCTTAGTTAGCCTTAGCACAGATACGCAGTATTTT. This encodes CASSLVSLSTDTQYF.

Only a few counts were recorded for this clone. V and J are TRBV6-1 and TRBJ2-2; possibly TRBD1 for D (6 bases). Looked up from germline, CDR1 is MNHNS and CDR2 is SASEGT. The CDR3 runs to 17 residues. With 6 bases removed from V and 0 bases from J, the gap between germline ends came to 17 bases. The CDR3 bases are TGTGCCAGCAGGGAGGCGTTGGGACATTCGAACACCGGGGAGCTGTTTTTT. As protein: CASREALGHSNTGELFF.